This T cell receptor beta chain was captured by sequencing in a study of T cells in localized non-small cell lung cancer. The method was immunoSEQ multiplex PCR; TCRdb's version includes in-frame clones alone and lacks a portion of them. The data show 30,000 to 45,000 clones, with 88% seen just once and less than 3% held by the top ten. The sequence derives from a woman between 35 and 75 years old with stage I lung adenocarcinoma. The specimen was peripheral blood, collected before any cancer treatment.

The CDR3 bases are TGTGCCAGCAGCCTCCTTGACAGGGAAGAGACCCAGTACTTC. Amino acids: CASSLLDREETQYF. This rearrangement joins TRBV7-2 to TRBJ2-5, with 7 nucleotides matching TRBD1. Germline assignment: CDR1 SGHTA and CDR2 FQGNSA. V shed 5 bases and J 3 bases; nucleotides not matched to a gene: 6. CDR3 size: 14 residues.